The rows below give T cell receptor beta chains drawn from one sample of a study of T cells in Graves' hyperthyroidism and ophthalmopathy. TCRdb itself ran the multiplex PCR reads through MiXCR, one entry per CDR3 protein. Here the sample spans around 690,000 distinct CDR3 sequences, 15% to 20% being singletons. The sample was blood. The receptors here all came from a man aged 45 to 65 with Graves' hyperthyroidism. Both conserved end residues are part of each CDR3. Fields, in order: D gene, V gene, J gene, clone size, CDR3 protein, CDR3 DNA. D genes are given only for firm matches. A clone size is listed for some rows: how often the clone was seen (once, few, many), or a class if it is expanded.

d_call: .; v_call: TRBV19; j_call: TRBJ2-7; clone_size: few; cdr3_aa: CASSMLGLAYEQYF; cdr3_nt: TGTGCCAGTAGTATGCTCGGTCTAGCTTACGAGCAGTACTTC
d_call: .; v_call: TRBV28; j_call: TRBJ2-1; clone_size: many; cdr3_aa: CASSYGTGTHYNEQFF; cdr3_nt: TGTGCCAGCAGTTACGGGACCGGTACCCACTACAATGAGCAGTTCTTC
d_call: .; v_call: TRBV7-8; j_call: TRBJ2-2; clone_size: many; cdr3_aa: CASSLARGFGELFF; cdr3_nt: TGTGCCAGCAGCTTAGCGAGAGGGTTCGGGGAGCTGTTTTTT
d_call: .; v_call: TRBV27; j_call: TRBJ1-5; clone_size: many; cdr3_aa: CASSLRGTSNQPQHF; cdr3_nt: TGTGCCAGCAGTTTGAGGGGGACGAGCAATCAGCCCCAGCATTTT
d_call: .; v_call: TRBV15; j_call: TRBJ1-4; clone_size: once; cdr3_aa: CASTRRPGGDEKLFF; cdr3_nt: TGTGCCAGTACGAGACGCCCGGGGGGAGATGAAAAACTGTTTTTT
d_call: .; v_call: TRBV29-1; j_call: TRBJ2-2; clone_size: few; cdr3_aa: CSAEGRRTGELFF; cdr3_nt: TGCAGCGCTGAGGGGAGACGCACCGGGGAGCTGTTTTTT
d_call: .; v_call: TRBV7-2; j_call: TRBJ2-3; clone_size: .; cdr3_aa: CASSLALRTGGGTQYF; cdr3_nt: TGTGCCAGCAGCTTAGCGCTCCGGACGGGCGGTGGTACGCAGTATTTT
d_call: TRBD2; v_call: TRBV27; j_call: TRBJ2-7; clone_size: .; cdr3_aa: CASSSTGAGDVGRLYEQYF; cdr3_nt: TGTGCCAGCAGTTCAACTGGCGCGGGAGATGTCGGCCGGCTTTACGAGCAGTACTTC
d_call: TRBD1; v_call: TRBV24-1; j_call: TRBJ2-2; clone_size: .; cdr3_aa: CATRRTGEGNTGELFF; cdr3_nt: TGTGCCACCAGAAGGACAGGGGAGGGTAACACCGGGGAGCTGTTTTTT
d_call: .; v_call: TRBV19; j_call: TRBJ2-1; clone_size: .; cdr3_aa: CASSIDRLPSYNEQFF; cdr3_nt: TGTGCCAGTAGTATAGATCGGCTACCCTCCTACAATGAGCAGTTCTTC
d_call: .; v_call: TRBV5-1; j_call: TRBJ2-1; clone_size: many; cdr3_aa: CASSLGASANNEQFF; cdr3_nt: TGCGCCAGCAGCTTGGGGGCTAGCGCTAACAATGAGCAGTTCTTC
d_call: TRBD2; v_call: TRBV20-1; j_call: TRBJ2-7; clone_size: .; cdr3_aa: CSAQLAGGQSSYEQYF; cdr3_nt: TGCAGTGCTCAGCTAGCGGGAGGTCAAAGCTCCTACGAGCAGTACTTC
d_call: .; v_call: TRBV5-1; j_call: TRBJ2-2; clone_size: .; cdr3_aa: CASSSERNLVSPGELFF; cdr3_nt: TGCGCCAGCAGCTCGGAGCGCAATTTAGTTTCCCCCGGGGAGCTGTTTTTT
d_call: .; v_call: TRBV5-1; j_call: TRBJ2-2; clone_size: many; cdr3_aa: CASSTETGELFF; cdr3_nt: TGCGCCAGCAGCACGGAGACTGGGGAGCTGTTTTTT
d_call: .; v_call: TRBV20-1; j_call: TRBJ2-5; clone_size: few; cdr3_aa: CSARAQGKETQYF; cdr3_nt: TGCAGTGCTAGGGCCCAGGGGAAAGAGACCCAGTACTTC
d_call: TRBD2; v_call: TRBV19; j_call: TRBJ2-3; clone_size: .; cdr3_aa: CASSISAGDWLGTQYF; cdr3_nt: TGTGCCAGTAGTATTTCAGCGGGAGATTGGTTAGGTACGCAGTATTTT
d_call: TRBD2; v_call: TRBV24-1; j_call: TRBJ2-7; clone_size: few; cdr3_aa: CATSAATSGSYEQYF; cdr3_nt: TGTGCCACCAGTGCCGCGACTAGCGGGAGCTACGAGCAGTACTTC
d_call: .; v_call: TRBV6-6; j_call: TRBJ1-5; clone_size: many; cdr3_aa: CASSYSLGQHQPQHF; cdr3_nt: TGTGCCAGCAGTTACTCCCTGGGCCAGCATCAGCCCCAGCATTTT
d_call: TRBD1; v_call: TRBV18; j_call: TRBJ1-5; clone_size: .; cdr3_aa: CASSPNGQDNQPQHF; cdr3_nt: TGTGCCAGCTCACCAAATGGACAGGACAATCAGCCCCAGCATTTT
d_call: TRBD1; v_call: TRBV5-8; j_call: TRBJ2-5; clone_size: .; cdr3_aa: CASSQGAGSYQETQYF; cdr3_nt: TGTGCCAGCAGCCAGGGGGCGGGGTCGTACCAAGAGACCCAGTACTTC
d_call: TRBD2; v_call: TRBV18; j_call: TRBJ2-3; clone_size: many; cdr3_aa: CASSISGRSDTQYF; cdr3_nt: TGTGCCAGCTCAATCAGCGGGAGGTCTGATACGCAGTATTTT
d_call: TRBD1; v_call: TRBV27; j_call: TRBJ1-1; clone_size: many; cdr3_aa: CASSLTQTGTGGADTEAFF; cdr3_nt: TGTGCCAGCAGTTTAACCCAAACCGGGACAGGGGGCGCGGACACTGAAGCTTTCTTT
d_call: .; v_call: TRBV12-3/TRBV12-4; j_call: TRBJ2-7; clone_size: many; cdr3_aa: CASGTWGSQTYEQYF; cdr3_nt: TGTGCCAGCGGGACTTGGGGCAGCCAGACCTACGAGCAGTACTTC
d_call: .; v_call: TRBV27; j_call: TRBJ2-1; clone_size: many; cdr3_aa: CASSFGIGYNEQFF; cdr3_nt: TGTGCCAGCAGTTTCGGCATTGGATACAATGAGCAGTTCTTC
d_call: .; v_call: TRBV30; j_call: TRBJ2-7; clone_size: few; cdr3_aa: CAWAGTATYEQYF; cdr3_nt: TGTGCCTGGGCCGGGACCGCCACCTACGAGCAGTACTTC
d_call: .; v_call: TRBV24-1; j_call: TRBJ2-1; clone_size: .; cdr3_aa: CATSDPLVPIGEQFF; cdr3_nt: TGTGCCACCAGTGACCCCCTAGTGCCGATTGGTGAGCAGTTCTTC
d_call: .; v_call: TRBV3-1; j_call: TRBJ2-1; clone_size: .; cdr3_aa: CASTTRGNEQFF; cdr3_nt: TGTGCCAGCACTACTAGGGGCAATGAGCAGTTCTTC
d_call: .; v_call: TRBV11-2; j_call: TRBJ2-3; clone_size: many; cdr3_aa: CASSLTRNRADTQYF; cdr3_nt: TGTGCCAGCAGCTTAACCCGTAACAGGGCAGATACGCAGTATTTT
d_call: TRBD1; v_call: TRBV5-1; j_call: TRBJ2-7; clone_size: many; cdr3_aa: CASSKPGQQTGSYEQYF; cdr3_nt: TGCGCCAGCAGCAAGCCGGGACAGCAAACCGGCTCCTACGAGCAGTACTTC
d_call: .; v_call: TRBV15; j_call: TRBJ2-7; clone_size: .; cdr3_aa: CATSTGTTNSYEQYF; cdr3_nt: TGTGCCACCAGCACCGGGACCACGAACTCCTACGAGCAGTACTTC
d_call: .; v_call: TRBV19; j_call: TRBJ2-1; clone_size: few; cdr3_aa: CASSIGGAGYNEQFF; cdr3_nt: TGTGCCAGTAGTATAGGAGGGGCTGGGTACAATGAGCAGTTCTTC
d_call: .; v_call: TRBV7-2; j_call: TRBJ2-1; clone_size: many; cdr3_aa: CASSSGGGMGEQFF; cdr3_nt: TGTGCCAGCAGCTCCGGGGGCGGGATGGGTGAGCAGTTCTTC
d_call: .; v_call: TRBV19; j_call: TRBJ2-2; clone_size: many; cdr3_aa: CASSADGPPTNTGELFF; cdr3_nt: TGTGCCAGTAGTGCAGACGGCCCCCCAACGAACACCGGGGAGCTGTTTTTT
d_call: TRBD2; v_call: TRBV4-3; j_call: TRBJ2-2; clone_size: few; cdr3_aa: CASSQGLAGNTGELFF; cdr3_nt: TGCGCCAGCAGCCAGGGACTAGCGGGAAACACCGGGGAGCTGTTTTTT
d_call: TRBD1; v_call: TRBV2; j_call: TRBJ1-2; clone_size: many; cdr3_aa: CASTEREQGGSYTF; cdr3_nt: TGTGCCAGCACCGAAAGGGAACAGGGGGGAAGCTACACCTTC
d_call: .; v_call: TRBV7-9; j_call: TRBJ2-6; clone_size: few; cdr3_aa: CASSPTSIALESGANVLTF; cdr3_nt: TGTGCCAGCAGCCCCACCAGCATTGCCCTAGAATCTGGGGCCAACGTCCTGACTTTC
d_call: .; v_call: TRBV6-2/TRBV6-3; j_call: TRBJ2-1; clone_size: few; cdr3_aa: CASSHISSYNEQFF; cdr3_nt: TGTGCCAGCAGCCACATAAGCTCCTACAATGAGCAGTTCTTC
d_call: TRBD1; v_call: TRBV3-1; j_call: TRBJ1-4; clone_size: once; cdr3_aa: CASSPTTGQGKKLFF; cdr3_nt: TGTGCCAGCAGCCCGACGACCGGACAGGGGAAAAAACTGTTTTTT
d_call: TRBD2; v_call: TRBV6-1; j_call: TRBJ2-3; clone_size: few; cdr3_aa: CASSKREVQDTQYF; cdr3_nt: TGTGCCAGCAGTAAGCGGGAGGTGCAAGATACGCAGTATTTT
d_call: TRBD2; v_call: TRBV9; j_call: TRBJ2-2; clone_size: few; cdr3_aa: CASSLEASGVSGELFF; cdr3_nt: TGTGCCAGCAGCCTAGAGGCTAGCGGGGTTTCCGGGGAGCTGTTTTTT
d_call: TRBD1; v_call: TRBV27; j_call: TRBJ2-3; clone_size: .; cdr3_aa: CASNPTGGRTDTQYF; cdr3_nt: TGTGCCAGCAATCCTACAGGGGGCAGGACAGATACGCAGTATTTT
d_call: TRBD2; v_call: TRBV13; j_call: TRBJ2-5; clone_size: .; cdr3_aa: CAIPGTSAETQYF; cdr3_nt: TGTGCCATCCCGGGGACTAGCGCAGAGACCCAGTACTTC
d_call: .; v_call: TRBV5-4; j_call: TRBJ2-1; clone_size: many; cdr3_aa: CASSLGDVGNEQFF; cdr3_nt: TGTGCCAGCAGCTTGGGGGATGTAGGCAATGAGCAGTTCTTC
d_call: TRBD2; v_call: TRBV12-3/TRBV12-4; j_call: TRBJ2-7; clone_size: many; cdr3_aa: CASSLGLAGASGHEQYF; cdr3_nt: TGTGCCAGCAGTTTAGGGCTAGCGGGAGCGAGTGGCCACGAGCAGTACTTC
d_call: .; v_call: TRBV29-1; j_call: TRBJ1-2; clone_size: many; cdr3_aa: CSVEDRRTGYGYTF; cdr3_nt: TGCAGCGTTGAAGATCGTCGGACGGGCTATGGCTACACCTTC
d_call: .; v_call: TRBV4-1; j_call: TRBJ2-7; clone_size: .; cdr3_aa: CASSPSRGGINEQYF; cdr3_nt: TGCGCCAGCAGCCCCAGCCGGGGAGGCATCAACGAGCAGTACTTC
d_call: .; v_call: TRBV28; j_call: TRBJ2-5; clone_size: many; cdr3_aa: CASSSMNSYQETQYF; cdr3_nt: TGTGCCAGCAGTTCTATGAACAGTTACCAAGAGACCCAGTACTTC
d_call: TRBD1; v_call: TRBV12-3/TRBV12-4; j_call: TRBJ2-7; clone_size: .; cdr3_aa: CASSPGQGAENEQYF; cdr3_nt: TGTGCCAGCAGTCCGGGACAGGGGGCCGAAAACGAGCAGTACTTC
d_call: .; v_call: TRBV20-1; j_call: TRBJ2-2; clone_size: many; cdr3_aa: CSARNPLRGSGDTGELFF; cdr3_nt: TGCAGTGCTAGAAATCCCCTTAGGGGGAGTGGTGACACCGGGGAGCTGTTTTTT
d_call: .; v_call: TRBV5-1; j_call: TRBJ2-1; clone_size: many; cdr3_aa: CASTRTTNANEQFF; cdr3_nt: TGCGCCAGCACACGGACAACCAACGCCAATGAGCAGTTCTTC
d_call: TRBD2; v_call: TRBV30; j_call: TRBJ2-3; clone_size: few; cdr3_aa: CAWSGYSGMSTDTQYF; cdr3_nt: TGTGCCTGGAGTGGTTATAGCGGGATGAGCACAGATACGCAGTATTTT
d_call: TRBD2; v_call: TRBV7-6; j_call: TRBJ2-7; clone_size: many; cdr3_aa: CASSLASPLAGNYEQYF; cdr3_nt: TGTGCCAGCAGCTTAGCCTCCCCCCTAGCGGGAAACTACGAGCAGTACTTC
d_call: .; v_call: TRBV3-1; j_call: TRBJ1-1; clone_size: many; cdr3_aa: CASTGTAQGTEAFF; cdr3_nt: TGTGCCAGCACTGGGACGGCACAAGGCACTGAAGCTTTCTTT
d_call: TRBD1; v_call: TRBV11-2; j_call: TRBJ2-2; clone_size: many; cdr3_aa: CASSKDLLIRQGFGTGELFF; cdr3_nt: TGTGCCAGCAGCAAGGACCTACTGATTCGACAGGGTTTTGGGACCGGGGAGCTGTTTTTT
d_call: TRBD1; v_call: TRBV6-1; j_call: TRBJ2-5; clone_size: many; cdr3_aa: CATRTGGETQYF; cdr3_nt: TGTGCCACCAGGACAGGGGGAGAGACCCAGTACTTC
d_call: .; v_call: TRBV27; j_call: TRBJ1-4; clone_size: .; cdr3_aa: CASSLQGFNEKPFF; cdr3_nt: TGTGCCAGCAGTCTACAGGGATTTAATGAAAAACCGTTTTTT
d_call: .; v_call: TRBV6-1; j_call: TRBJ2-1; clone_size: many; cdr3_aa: CASSEALSDRYNEQFF; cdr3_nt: TGTGCCAGCAGTGAGGCGTTATCGGACCGATACAATGAGCAGTTCTTC